This T cell receptor beta chain was recovered during a study of blood T cell repertoires in COVID-19. The V gene lost 4 bases and the J gene lost 2 bases, with 14 bases spanning the gap. From germline, CDR1 is MGHRA and CDR2 YSYEKL. The CDR3 totals 15 residues. Data came from immunoSEQ multiplex PCR; TCRdb stores just in-frame clones and leaves some out. This sample yields more than 90,000 clones, of which 85% to 95% are seen a single time; approximately 5.8% belongs to the top ten. The sequencing sample was made of peripheral blood. This receptor was obtained from a man aged 50 to 59 with active COVID-19. This chain uses TRBV4-1 with TRBJ1-1; D not certain. The CDR3 bases are TGCGCCAGCAGCCCACTCGGGAGGAGAAACACTGAAGCTTTCTTT. The encoded protein is CASSPLGRRNTEAFF.